What follows are 13 T cell receptor beta chains derived from one specimen sequenced in a study of blood T cell repertoires in COVID-19. Assay: immunoSEQ multiplex PCR; the TCRdb copy retains only in-frame clones and omits some. The repertoire holds 130,000 or so clones, with approximately 90% as singletons. The specimen sequenced was peripheral blood. These receptors were taken from a human donor in a cohort sampled during active COVID-19.

This clone was recorded a few times. The chain's CDR3 is CASKRQVSNTEAFF. The CDR3 region has the DNA TGTGCCAGCAAGAGACAGGTATCGAACACTGAAGCTTTCTTT. J is TRBJ1-1 and V is TRBV6-5; D might be TRBD1 (6 bases). Per germline, CDR1 MNHEY and CDR2 SVGAGI. The CDR3 is made up of 14 amino acids. The V end lost 7 bases, the J end lost 1 base, and 13 bases lay between the germline ends.

This chain links TRBV19 with TRBJ1-2; 9 bases align to TRBD1. V lost 7 bases, J lost 2 bases, and 5 bases stayed unmatched. CDR3 length: 14 amino acids. CDR1 is LNHDA, CDR2 SQIVND, per germline (reference sequence). This chain's CDR3 is CASTPGQGNYGYTF. CDR3 nucleotide sequence: TGTGCCAGTACCCCCGGACAGGGGAACTATGGCTACACCTTC.

The gene calls are TRBV7-9 and TRBJ2-7, with TRBD2 matching over 8 bases. This CDR3 spans 13 amino acids. Germline-derived CDR1 and CDR2 are SEHNR and FQNEAQ (reference sequence). V dropped 5 bases and J dropped 2; count of bases not matched to a gene: 2. The CDR3 protein is CASSARGAYEQYF. The CDR3 bases are TGTGCCAGCAGCGCGCGGGGGGCCTACGAGCAGTACTTC.

The rearrangement joins TRBV28 to TRBJ2-2, with a possible D match to TRBD1 (5 bases). The CDR3 has 16 amino acids. V was clipped by 5 bases and J by 0 bases, with 13 bases between them. CDR1 is MDHEN, CDR2 SYDVKM, per germline. The CDR3 protein is CASSAPDIPNTGELFF. As DNA, the CDR3 is TGTGCCAGCAGTGCACCGGACATTCCGAACACCGGGGAGCTGTTTTTT.

Details on this clone: Other DNA sequences of this sample code for an identical CDR3. The chain employs TRBV5-4 and TRBJ2-7; D perhaps matches TRBD1 (6 bases). Looked up from germline, CDR1 is SGHNT and CDR2 is YYREEE (reference sequence). The V gene lost 3 bases and the J gene lost 4 bases, with 11 bases spanning the gap. The CDR3 runs to 13 residues. The CDR3 spells CASSSGQGYEQYF. The CDR3 coding sequence is TGTGCCAGCAGCTCGGGGCAGGGGTACGAGCAGTACTTC.

The chain links TRBV6-6 to TRBJ1-2; 7 bases are a match to TRBD1. The J segment lost 7 bases and the V segment lost 0 bases, leaving 8 bases of the junction unmatched. Germline V gene sequence: CDR1 MNHNY, CDR2 SVGAGI (reference sequence). This CDR3 region has 15 residues. The CDR3 spells CASSYSPGGLGGYTF. DNA of the CDR3: TGTGCCAGCAGTTACTCGCCAGGGGGGTTAGGTGGCTACACCTTC.

The chain uses TRBV3-1 (or the pseudogene TRBV3-2) and TRBJ2-7, with TRBD2 identical over 7 bases. CDR1 is LGHDT and CDR2 is YNNKEL in the germline V gene (reference sequence). The CDR3 contains 15 residues. The J segment lost 5 bases and the V segment lost 0 bases, leaving 7 bases of the junction unmatched. CDR3 bases: TGTGCCAGCAGCCAAGACATTGGGGGGGTCAACGAGCAGTACTTC. As protein: CASSQDIGGVNEQYF.

The chain has TRBV7-9 and TRBJ2-7; D unresolved. The CDR3 length is 14 residues. Germline values: CDR1 SEHNR, CDR2 FQNEAQ (reference sequence). V was cut by 1 base and J by 4 bases, with 11 bases left in between. The CDR3 region has the DNA TGTGCCAGCAGCTTAGGAGTATCCCTTTACGAGCAGTACTTC. It is translated as CASSLGVSLYEQYF.

This chain links TRBV11-2 with TRBJ2-6; TRBD2 is a possible D gene (6 bases). This CDR3 is built from 14 residues. Germline CDR1 SGHAT, CDR2 FQNNGV. V lost 3 bases and J lost 3, with 6 bases in between. Written as DNA, the CDR3 is TGTGCCAGCAGCTTGGGAGGTGGGGCCAACGTCCTGACTTTC. It specifies CASSLGGGANVLTF. The variable domain in full, completed from reference TRBV11-2 and TRBJ2-6, reads EAGVAQSPRYKIIEKRQSVAFWCNPISGHATLYWYQQILGQGPKLLIQFQNNGVVDDSQLPKDRFSAERLKGVDSTLKIQPAKLEDSAVYLCASSLGGGANVLTFGAGSRLTVL.

This clone was seen only once. The rearrangement joins TRBV5-8 to TRBJ2-5, with 7 bases that match TRBD1. The germline CDR1 and CDR2 sequences are SGHTS and YDEGEE. V lost 4 bases to trimming and J lost 2 bases; unmatched junction nucleotides: 5. The CDR3 runs 14 residues. In DNA, the CDR3 is TGTGCCAGCAGCCCGACAGGGATTCAAGAGACCCAGTACTTC. Its translation is CASSPTGIQETQYF.

V gene TRBV6-5 combines with J gene TRBJ1-6, with D perhaps TRBD1 (6 bases). The V end was cut by 7 bases, the J end by 7 bases, with 17 bases between. Germline CDR1 MNHEY, CDR2 SVGAGI. The CDR3 is 15 residues long. CDR3 in DNA: TGTGCCAGCAAACAGTTGGGGCAGGGGAATTCACCCCTCCACTTT. It translates to CASKQLGQGNSPLHF.

This chain connects TRBV5-1 to TRBJ2-1; 8 nucleotides agree with TRBD2. The J segment lost 6 bases and the V segment lost 1 base, leaving 6 bases of the junction unmatched. This CDR3 region has 15 residues. Germline V gives CDR1 SGHRS, CDR2 YFSETQ. CDR3 residues: CASSLSGLVVNEQFF. CDR3 sequence (DNA): TGCGCCAGCAGCTTGTCGGGACTAGTGGTCAATGAGCAGTTCTTC.

This sequence joins TRBV11-3 and TRBJ2-2; a possible D gene is TRBD2 (6 bases). This CDR3 region has 16 residues. Germline-derived CDR1 and CDR2 are SGHNT and YENEEA. With 3 bases removed from V and 4 bases from J, the gap between germline ends came to 15 bases. This CDR3 reads CASSFYPPGGTGELFF. The CDR3, as DNA: TGTGCCAGCAGCTTTTATCCCCCCGGGGGCACCGGGGAGCTGTTTTTT.